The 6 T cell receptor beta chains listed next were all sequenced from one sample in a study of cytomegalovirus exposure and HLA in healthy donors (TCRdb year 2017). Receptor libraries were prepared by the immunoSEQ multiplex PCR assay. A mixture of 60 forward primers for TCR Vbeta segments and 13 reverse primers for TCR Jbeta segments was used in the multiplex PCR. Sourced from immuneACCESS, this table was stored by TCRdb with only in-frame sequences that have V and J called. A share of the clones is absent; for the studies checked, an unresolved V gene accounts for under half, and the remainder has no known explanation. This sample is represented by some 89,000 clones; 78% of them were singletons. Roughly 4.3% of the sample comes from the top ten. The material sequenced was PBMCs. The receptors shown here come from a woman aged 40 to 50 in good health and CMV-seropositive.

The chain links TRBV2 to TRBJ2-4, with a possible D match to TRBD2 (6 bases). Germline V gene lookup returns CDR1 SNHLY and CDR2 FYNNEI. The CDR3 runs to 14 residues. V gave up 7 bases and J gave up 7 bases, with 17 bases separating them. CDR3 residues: CASNAEEGRNIQYF. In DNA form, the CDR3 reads TGTGCCAGCAATGCAGAGGAGGGGAGGAACATTCAGTACTTC.

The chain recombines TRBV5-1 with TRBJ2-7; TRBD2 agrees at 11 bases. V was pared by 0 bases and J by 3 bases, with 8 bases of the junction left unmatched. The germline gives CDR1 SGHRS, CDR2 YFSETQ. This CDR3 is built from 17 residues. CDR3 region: CASSLEVAGGPGYEQYF. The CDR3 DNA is TGCGCCAGCAGCTTGGAGGTAGCGGGAGGGCCAGGCTACGAGCAGTACTTC.

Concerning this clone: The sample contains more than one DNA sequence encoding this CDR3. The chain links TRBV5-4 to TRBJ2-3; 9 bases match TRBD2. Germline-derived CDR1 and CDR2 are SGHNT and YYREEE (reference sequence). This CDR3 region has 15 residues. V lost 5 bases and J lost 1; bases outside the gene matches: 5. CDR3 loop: CASRSLAGGTDTQYF. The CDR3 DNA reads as TGTGCCAGCAGGTCATTAGCGGGGGGCACAGATACGCAGTATTTT.

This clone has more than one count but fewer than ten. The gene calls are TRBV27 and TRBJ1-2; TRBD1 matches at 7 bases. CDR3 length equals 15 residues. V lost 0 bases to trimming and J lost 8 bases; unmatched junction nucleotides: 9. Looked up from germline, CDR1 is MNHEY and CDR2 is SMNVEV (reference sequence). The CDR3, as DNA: TGTGCCAGCAGTTTATCGGGACAGACACTGAGGGGCTACACCTTC. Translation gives CASSLSGQTLRGYTF.

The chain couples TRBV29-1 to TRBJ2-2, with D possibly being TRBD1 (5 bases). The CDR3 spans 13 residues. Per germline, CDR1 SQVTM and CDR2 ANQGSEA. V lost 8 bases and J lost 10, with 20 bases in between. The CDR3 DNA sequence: TGCAGCTATCGCAGGGATCGGGCGTCGGAGCTGTTTTTT. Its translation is CSYRRDRASELFF.

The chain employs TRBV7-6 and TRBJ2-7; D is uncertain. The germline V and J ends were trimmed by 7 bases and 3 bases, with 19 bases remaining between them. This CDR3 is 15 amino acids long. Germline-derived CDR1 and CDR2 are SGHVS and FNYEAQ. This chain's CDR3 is CASTAGGSSLYEQYF. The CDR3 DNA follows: TGTGCCAGCACCGCCGGCGGCTCCTCCCTCTACGAGCAGTACTTC.